This T cell receptor (beta chain) was documented in a study of early T cells in non-severe SARS-CoV-2 infection. Across the whole study: The authors sequenced bulk RNA from unsorted whole blood, leaving chains unpaired.

Of note for this clonotype: Its antigen is as yet unknown.

Study-level results: Comparison of clonotypes with VDJdb favored anti-spike CD8 responses while missing private and CD4 specificities.

The CDR3 spans 14 residues. CDR1 MRHNA and CDR2 SNTAGT come from the germline V gene. The V gene lost 3 bases and the J gene lost 2 bases, with 10 bases spanning the gap. Researchers tagged individual cDNA molecules with unique molecular identifiers. One entry per CDR3 protein results from TCRdb running MiXCR on the 5' RACE reads. The sample carries tens of thousands of distinct CDR3 sequences, roughly 12% recorded once. This TCR was recovered from an adult who was a healthcare worker with PCR-confirmed SARS-CoV-2 infection or an uninfected control (not recorded which). Sequences were derived from whole blood, sampled at baseline. V gene TRBV6-4 combines with J gene TRBJ2-5; D is unclear. CDR3 region: CASSESAEQETQYF. The CDR3 DNA is TGTGCCAGCAGTGAAAGTGCTGAACAAGAGACCCAGTACTTC.